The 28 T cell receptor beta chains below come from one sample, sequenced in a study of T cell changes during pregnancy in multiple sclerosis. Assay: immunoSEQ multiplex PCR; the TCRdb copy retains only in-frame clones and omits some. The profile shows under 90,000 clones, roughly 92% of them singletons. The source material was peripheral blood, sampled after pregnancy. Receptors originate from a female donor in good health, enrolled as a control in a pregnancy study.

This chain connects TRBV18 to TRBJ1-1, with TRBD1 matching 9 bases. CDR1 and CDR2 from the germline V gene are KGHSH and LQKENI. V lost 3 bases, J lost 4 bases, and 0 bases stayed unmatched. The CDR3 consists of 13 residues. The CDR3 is CASSPGQGTEAFF. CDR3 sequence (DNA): TGTGCCAGCTCACCGGGACAGGGCACTGAAGCTTTCTTT.

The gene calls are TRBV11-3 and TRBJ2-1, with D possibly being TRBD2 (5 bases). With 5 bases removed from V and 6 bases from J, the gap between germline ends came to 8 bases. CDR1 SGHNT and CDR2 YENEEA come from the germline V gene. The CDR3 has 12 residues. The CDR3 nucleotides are TGTGCCAGCAGCCCGGGGTCCAATGAGCAGTTCTTC. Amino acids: CASSPGSNEQFF.

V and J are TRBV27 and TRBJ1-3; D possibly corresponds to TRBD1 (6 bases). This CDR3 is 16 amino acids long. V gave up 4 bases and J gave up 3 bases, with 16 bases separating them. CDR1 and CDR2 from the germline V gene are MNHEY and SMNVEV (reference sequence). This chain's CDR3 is CASSWGHPIDGNTIYF. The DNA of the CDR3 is TGTGCCAGCAGTTGGGGACATCCGATAGATGGAAACACCATATATTTT.

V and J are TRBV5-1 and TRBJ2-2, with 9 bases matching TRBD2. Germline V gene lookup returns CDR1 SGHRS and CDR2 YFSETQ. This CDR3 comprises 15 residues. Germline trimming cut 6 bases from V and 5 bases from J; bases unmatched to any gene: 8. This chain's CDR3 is CASTPPSGETGELFF. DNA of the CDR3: TGCGCCAGCACCCCCCCTAGCGGGGAAACCGGGGAGCTGTTTTTT.

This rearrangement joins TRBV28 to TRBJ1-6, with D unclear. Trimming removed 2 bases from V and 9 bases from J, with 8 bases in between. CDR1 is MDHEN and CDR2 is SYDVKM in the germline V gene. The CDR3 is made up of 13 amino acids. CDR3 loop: CASSLRGSSPLHF. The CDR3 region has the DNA TGTGCCAGCAGTTTACGGGGTAGTTCACCCCTCCACTTT.

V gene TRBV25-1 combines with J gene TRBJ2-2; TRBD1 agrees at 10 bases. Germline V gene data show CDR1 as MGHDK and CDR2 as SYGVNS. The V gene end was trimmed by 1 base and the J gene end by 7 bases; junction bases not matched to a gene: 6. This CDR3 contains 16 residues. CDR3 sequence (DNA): TGTGCCAGCAGTGAATCGGGGACAGGGGTAAACGGGGAGCTGTTTTTT. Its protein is CASSESGTGVNGELFF. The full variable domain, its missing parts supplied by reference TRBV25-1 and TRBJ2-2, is EADIYQTPRYLVIGTGKKITLECSQTMGHDKMYWYQQDPGMELHLIHYSYGVNSTEKGDLSSESTVSRIRTEHFPLTLESARPSHTSQYLCASSESGTGVNGELFFGEGSRLTVL.

CDR3 residues: CASSYTIDRRETQYF. The CDR3 DNA reads as TGTGCCAGCAGTTACACTATAGACAGGAGGGAGACCCAGTACTTC. The chain recombines TRBV6-6 with TRBJ2-5, with D possibly being TRBD1 (6 bases). Germline CDR1 reads MNHNY; CDR2 reads SVGAGI (reference sequence). V was clipped by 2 bases and J by 5 bases, with 15 bases between them. This CDR3 has 15 amino acids.

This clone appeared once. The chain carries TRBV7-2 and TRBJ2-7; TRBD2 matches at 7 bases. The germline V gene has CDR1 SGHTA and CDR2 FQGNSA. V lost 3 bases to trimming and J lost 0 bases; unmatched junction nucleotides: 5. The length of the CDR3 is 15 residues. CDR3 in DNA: TGTGCCAGCAGCTTCGACCGGGACTACTCCTACGAGCAGTACTTC. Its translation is CASSFDRDYSYEQYF.

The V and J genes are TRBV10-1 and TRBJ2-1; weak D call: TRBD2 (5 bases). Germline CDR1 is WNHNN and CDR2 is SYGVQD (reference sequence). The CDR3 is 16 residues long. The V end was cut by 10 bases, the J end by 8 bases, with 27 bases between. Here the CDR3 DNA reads TGCGCCATCCCCACTAGGTCCATTAGGACCCTATATGAGCAGTTCTTC. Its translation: CAIPTRSIRTLYEQFF.

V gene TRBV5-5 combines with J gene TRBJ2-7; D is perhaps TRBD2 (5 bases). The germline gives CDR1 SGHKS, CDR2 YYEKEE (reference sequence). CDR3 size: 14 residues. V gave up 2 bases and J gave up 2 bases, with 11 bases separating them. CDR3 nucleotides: TGTGCCAGCAGCTTAGACTGGCGGGCCTACGAGCAGTACTTC. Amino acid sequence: CASSLDWRAYEQYF.

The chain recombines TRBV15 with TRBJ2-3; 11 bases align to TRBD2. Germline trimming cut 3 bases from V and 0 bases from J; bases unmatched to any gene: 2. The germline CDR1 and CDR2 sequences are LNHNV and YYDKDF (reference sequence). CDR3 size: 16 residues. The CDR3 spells CATSRGLAASTDTQYF. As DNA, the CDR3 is TGTGCCACCAGCAGGGGACTAGCGGCAAGCACAGATACGCAGTATTTT.

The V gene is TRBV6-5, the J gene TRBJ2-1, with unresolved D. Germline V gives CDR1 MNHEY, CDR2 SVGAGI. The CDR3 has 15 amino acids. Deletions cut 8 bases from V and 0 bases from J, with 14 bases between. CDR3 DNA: TGTGCCAGCTCGCAGGCTCCGAGCTCCTACAATGAGCAGTTCTTC. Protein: CASSQAPSSYNEQFF.

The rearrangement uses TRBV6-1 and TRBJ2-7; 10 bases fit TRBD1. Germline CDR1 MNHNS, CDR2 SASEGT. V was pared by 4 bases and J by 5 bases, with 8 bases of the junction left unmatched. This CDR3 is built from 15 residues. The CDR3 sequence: CASSGWTGGPDEQYF. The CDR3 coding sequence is TGTGCCAGCAGTGGGTGGACAGGGGGGCCGGACGAGCAGTACTTC.

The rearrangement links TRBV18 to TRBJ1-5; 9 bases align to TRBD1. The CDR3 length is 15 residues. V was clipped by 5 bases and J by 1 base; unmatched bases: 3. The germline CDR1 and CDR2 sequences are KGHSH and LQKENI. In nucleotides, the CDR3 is TGTGCCAGCTCAGCCGGGACAGGGAGCAATCAGCCCCAGCATTTT. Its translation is CASSAGTGSNQPQHF. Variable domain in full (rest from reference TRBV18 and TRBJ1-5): NAGVMQNPRHLVRRRGQEARLRCSPMKGHSHVYWYRQLPEEGLKFMVYLQKENIIDESGMPKERFSAEFPKEGPSILRIQQVVRGDSAAYFCASSAGTGSNQPQHFGDGTRLSIL.

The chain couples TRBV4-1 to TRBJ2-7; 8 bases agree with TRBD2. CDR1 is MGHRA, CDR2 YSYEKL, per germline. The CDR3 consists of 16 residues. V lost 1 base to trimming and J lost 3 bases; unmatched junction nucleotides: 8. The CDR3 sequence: CASSQVHSGSVYEQYF. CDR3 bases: TGCGCCAGCAGCCAAGTGCACAGCGGGAGCGTCTACGAGCAGTACTTC.

This chain's CDR3 is CASSLRTGVENEQFF. For the CDR3, the DNA is TGTGCCAGCAGCTTGAGGACAGGGGTTGAGAATGAGCAGTTCTTC. The chain recombines TRBV5-4 with TRBJ2-1; 9 bases fit TRBD1. The CDR3 runs 15 residues. V dropped 1 base and J dropped 7; count of bases not matched to a gene: 6. Germline V gives CDR1 SGHNT, CDR2 YYREEE (reference sequence).

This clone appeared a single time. CDR3 sequence (DNA): TGTGCCAGCAGCCCCCAGGAACTTAATGAAAAACTGTTTTTT. This codes for CASSPQELNEKLFF. The rearrangement links TRBV7-8 to TRBJ1-4; D remains unclear. The CDR3 length is 14 residues. V was trimmed by 5 bases and J by 4 bases, leaving 11 bases between them. Germline assignment: CDR1 SGHVS and CDR2 FQNEAQ.

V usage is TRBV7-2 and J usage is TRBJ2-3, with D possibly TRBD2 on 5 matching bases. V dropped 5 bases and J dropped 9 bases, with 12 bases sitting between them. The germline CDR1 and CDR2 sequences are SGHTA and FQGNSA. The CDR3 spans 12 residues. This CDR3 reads CASSGGVGTQYF. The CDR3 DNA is TGTGCCAGCAGCGGAGGCGTGGGGACGCAGTATTTT. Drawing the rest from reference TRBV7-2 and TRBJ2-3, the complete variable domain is GAGVSQSPSNKVTEKGKDVELRCDPISGHTALYWYRQSLGQGLEFLIYFQGNSAPDKSGLPSDRFSAERTGGSVSTLTIQRTQQEDSAVYLCASSGGVGTQYFGPGTRLTVL.

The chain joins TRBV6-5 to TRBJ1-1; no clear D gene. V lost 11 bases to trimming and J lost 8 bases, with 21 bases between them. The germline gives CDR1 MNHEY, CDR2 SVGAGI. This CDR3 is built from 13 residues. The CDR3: CAAGKQPPVEAFF. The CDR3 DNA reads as TGTGCCGCCGGAAAACAGCCTCCCGTCGAAGCTTTCTTT.

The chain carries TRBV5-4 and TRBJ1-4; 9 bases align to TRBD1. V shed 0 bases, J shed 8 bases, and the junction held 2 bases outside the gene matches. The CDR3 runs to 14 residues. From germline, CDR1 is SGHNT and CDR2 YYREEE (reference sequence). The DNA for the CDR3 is TGTGCCAGCAGCTTGGACAGGGGGCAAGAAAAACTGTTTTTT. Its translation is CASSLDRGQEKLFF.

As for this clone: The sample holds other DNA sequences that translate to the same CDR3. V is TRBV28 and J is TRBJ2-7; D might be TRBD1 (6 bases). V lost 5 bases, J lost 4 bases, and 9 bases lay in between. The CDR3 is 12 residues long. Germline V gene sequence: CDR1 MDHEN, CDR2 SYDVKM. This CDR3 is CASSSTGYEQYF. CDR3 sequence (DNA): TGTGCCAGCAGTAGCACAGGGTACGAGCAGTACTTC.

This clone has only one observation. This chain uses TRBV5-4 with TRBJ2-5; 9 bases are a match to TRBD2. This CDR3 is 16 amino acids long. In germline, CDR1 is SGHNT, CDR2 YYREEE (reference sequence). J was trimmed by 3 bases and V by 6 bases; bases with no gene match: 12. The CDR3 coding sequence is TGTGCCAGCAACTCCCGGCGCGGGGGGGCCGAAGAGACCCAGTACTTC. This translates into CASNSRRGGAEETQYF.

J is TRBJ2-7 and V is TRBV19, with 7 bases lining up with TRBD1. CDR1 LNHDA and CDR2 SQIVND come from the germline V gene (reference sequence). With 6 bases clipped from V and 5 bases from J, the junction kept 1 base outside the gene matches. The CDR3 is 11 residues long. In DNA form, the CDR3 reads TGTGCCAGTAGGACAGGGAACGAGCAGTACTTC. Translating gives CASRTGNEQYF.

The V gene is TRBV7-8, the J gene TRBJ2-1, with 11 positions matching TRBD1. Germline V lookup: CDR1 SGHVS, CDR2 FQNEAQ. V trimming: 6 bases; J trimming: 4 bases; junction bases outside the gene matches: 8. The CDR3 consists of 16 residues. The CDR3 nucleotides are TGTGCCAGCAGTTCTCGGACAGGGGGCGTTTACAATGAGCAGTTCTTC. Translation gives CASSSRTGGVYNEQFF. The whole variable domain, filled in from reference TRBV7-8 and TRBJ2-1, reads GAGVSQSPRYKVAKRGQDVALRCDPISGHVSLFWYQQALGQGPEFLTYFQNEAQLDKSGLPSDRFFAERPEGSVSTLKIQRTQQEDSAVYLCASSSRTGGVYNEQFFGPGTRLTVL.

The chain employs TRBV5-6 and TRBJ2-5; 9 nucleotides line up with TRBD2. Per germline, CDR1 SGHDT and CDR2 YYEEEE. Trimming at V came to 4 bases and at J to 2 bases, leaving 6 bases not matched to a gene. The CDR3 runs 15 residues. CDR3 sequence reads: CASSLDSGGQETQYF. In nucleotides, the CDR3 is TGTGCCAGCAGCCTCGATAGCGGGGGTCAAGAGACCCAGTACTTC.

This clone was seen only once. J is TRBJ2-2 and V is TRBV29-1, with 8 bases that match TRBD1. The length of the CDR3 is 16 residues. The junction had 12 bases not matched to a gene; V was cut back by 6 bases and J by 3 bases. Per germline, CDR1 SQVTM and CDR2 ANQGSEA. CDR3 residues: CSVPRAAGGDTGELFF. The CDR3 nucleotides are TGCAGCGTCCCTAGGGCGGCAGGGGGCGACACCGGGGAGCTGTTTTTT.

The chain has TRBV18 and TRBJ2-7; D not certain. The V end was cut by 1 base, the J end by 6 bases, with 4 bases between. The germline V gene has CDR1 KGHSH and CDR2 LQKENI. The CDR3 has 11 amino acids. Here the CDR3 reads CASSPRLEQYF. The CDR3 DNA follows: TGTGCCAGCTCACCACGGCTCGAGCAGTACTTC.

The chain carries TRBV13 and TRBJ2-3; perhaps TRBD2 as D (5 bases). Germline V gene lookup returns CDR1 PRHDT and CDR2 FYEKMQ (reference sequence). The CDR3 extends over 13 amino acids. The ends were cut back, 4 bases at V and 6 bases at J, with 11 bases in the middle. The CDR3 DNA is TGTGCCAGCAGCTCCGAACGGAGGGATACGCAGTATTTT. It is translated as CASSSERRDTQYF.